This is a list of T cell receptor beta chains from one sample in a study of shared clonotypes between healthy human individuals. Assay: immunoSEQ multiplex PCR; the TCRdb copy retains only in-frame clones and omits some. The sample has 600,000 to 800,000 clones, 55% to 80% seen once. Input material: memory CD4+ T cells sorted from blood. Source of these receptors: a young woman in good health. The CDR3 runs from the conserved cysteine through the conserved F or W. The D gene is left open where the match is weak. Clone size is stated in some rows and not others, as once, few, many or a class when expanded.

TRBV5-8,TRBD2,TRBJ2-3,.,TGTGCCAGCAGCTATGCCGGAACTAGCGACACAGATACGCAGTATTTT,CASSYAGTSDTDTQYF
TRBV7-2,TRBD1,TRBJ1-5,.,TGTGCCAGCAGCCCGGGACAGGCTTATCAGCCCCAGCATTTT,CASSPGQAYQPQHF
TRBV25-1,TRBD2,TRBJ2-1,few,TGTGCCAGCAGTGATACTCGGACTAGCGGTAACAATGAGCAGTTCTTC,CASSDTRTSGNNEQFF
TRBV9,.,TRBJ1-1,few,TGTGCCAGCAGCCAAGGGGCGAACCTAATGAACACTGAAGCTTTCTTT,CASSQGANLMNTEAFF
TRBV28,.,TRBJ2-7,.,TGTGCCAGCAGTTTTCGACTAGACCAATTAACATACGAGCAGTACTTC,CASSFRLDQLTYEQYF
TRBV10-3,.,TRBJ2-5,few,TGTGCCATCAGTGAGTTAGGACAAGAGACCCAGTACTTC,CAISELGQETQYF
TRBV6-5,.,TRBJ1-3,.,TGTGCCAGCAGGCGGGGTGGGGGAAACACCATATATTTT,CASRRGGGNTIYF
TRBV5-1,.,TRBJ2-7,.,TGCGCCAGCAGCGGGGCGGCCTACGAGCAGTACTTC,CASSGAAYEQYF
TRBV29-1,.,TRBJ1-5,once,TGCAGCGTTCAAGACATGGGGAATCAGCCCCAGCATTTT,CSVQDMGNQPQHF
TRBV4-2,TRBD2,TRBJ2-7,.,TGTGCCAGCAGCCAAGAAGATCGGGGAGGGAGTTCGGAGCAGTACTTC,CASSQEDRGGSSEQYF
TRBV6-5,.,TRBJ2-5,.,TGTGCCAGCAGGAACGGGGCGGTGCAGTACTTC,CASRNGAVQYF
TRBV19,.,TRBJ2-2,.,TGTGCCAGCGGCGATTCGAACACCGGGGAGCTGTTTTTT,CASGDSNTGELFF
TRBV28,.,TRBJ2-3,.,TGTGCCAGCAGCTCTCGGGACGGCAGCACAGATACGCAGTATTTT,CASSSRDGSTDTQYF
TRBV30,.,TRBJ2-1,.,TGTGCCGGTGGTCGAGGTTACAATGAGCAGTTCTTC,CAGGRGYNEQFF
TRBV6-6,.,TRBJ2-3,.,TGTGCCAGCAGTTCTGGAGCGACGCAGTATTTT,CASSSGATQYF
TRBV19,.,TRBJ2-6,few,TGTGCCAGTAGTATGAGCTCTGGGGCCAACGTCCTGACTTTC,CASSMSSGANVLTF